These 5 T cell receptor beta chains originate from one sample sequenced in a study of cytomegalovirus exposure and HLA in healthy donors. Assay: immunoSEQ multiplex PCR; the TCRdb copy retains only in-frame clones and omits some. The repertoire holds about 110,000 clones, about 94% seen once, with around 0.65% in the top ten. Source material: PBMCs. These receptors were obtained from a woman aged 18-29 years in good health and CMV-seronegative.

With regard to this clone: The sample has other DNA sequences that encode this CDR3 too. V is TRBV6-6 and J is TRBJ2-1, with 8 bases that match TRBD2. The germline CDR1 and CDR2 sequences are MNHNY and SVGAGI (reference sequence). The CDR3 consists of 15 residues. The ends lost 0 bases at V and 4 bases at J; junction bases unmatched: 2. CDR3 in amino acids: CASSYSAGGYNEQFF. CDR3 coding DNA: TGTGCCAGCAGTTACTCTGCGGGGGGTTACAATGAGCAGTTCTTC.

The chain joins TRBV7-6 to TRBJ2-7, with unresolved D. Germline V gene lookup returns CDR1 SGHVS and CDR2 FNYEAQ. This CDR3 contains 13 residues. The V gene lost 1 base and the J gene lost 1 base, with 5 bases spanning the gap. As DNA, the CDR3 is TGTGCCAGCAGCTTAGGAGCTTCCTACGAGCAGTACTTC. The encoded protein is CASSLGASYEQYF.

The J gene is TRBJ1-5, the V gene TRBV19; a weak D match, TRBD1 (6 bases). Germline CDR1 and CDR2: LNHDA and SQIVND (reference sequence). Trimming cost V 5 bases and J 5 bases, with 13 bases left between them. The length of the CDR3 is 14 residues. As DNA, the CDR3 is TGTGCCAGTAGTTTCGCACAGGGCCATCAGCCCCAGCATTTT. Translating it yields CASSFAQGHQPQHF. Using reference TRBV19 and TRBJ1-5 for the parts outside the CDR3, the full variable domain is DGGITQSPKYLFRKEGQNVTLSCEQNLNHDAMYWYRQDPGQGLRLIYYSQIVNDFQKGDIAEGYSVSREKKESFPLTVTSAQKNPTAFYLCASSFAQGHQPQHFGDGTRLSIL.

This chain uses TRBV15 with TRBJ2-6; D not resolved. CDR1 is LNHNV and CDR2 is YYDKDF in the germline V gene (reference sequence). Trimming shortened V by 7 bases and J by 0 bases, and 19 bases separated the two germline ends. CDR3 length: 18 residues. In DNA, the CDR3 is TGTGCCACCACCCCGAGGTCGCTAACCCGCTCTGGGGCCAACGTCCTGACTTTC. It specifies CATTPRSLTRSGANVLTF.

The chain recombines TRBV7-9 with TRBJ2-7; TRBD1 matches 7 bases. The V gene's germline CDR1 is SEHNR and CDR2 FQNEAQ (reference sequence). Trimming cost V 4 bases and J 3 bases; bases outside gene matches: 3. There are 13 residues in the CDR3. The CDR3 reads CASSYRDSYEQYF. CDR3 in DNA: TGTGCCAGCAGCTACCGGGACAGCTACGAGCAGTACTTC.